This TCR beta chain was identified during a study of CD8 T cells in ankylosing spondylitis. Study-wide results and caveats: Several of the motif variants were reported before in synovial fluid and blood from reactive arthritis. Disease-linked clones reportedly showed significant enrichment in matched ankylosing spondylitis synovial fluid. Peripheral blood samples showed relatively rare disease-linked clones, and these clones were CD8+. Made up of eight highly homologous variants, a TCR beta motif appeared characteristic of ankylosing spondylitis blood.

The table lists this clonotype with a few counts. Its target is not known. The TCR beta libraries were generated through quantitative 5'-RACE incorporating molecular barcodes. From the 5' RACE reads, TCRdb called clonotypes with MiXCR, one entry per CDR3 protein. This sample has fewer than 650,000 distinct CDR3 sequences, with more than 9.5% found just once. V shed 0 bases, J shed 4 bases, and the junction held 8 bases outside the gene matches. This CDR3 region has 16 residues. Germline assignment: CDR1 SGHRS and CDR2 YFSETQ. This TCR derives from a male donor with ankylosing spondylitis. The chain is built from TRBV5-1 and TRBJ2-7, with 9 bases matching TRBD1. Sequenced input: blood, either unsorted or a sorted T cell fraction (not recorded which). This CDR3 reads CASSLGSTGGGYEQYV. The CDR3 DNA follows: TGCGCCAGCAGCTTGGGCAGTACAGGGGGCGGGTACGAGCAGTACGTC.